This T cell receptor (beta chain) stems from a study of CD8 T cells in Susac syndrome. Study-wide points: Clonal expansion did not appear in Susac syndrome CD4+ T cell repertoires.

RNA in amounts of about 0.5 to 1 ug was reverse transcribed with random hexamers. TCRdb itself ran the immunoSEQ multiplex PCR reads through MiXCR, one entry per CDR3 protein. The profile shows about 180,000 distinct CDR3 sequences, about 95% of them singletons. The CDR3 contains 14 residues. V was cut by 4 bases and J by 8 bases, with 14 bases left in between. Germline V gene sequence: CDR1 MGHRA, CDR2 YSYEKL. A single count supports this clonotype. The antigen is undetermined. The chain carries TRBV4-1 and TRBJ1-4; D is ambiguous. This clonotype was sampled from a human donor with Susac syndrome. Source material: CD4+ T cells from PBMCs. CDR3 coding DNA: TGCGCCAGCAGCCTTCCGCCCACGGGGGAAAAACTGTTTTTT. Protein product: CASSLPPTGEKLFF.